These T cell receptor beta chains were read from a single sample in a study of blood T cell repertoires in COVID-19. Assay: immunoSEQ multiplex PCR; the TCRdb copy retains only in-frame clones and omits some. The table records fewer than 200,000 clones, approximately 90% of them present only once. The sample taken for sequencing was peripheral blood. The receptors were gathered from a woman between 65 and 79 years old with COVID-19, enrolled during active disease. Both conserved end residues are part of each CDR3. Fields, in order: CDR3 length, J gene, D gene, V gene, CDR3 protein, CDR3 DNA. A D gene is named only where the DNA matches it firmly.

cdr3_length: 15; j_call: TRBJ2-5; d_call: -; v_call: TRBV5-6; cdr3_aa: CASSLDGLYQETQYF; cdr3_nt: TGTGCCAGCAGCTTGGACGGACTGTACCAAGAGACCCAGTACTTC
cdr3_length: 15; j_call: TRBJ2-1; d_call: -; v_call: TRBV2; cdr3_aa: CASSESRNPYNEQFF; cdr3_nt: TGTGCCAGCAGTGAGTCGAGAAATCCCTACAATGAGCAGTTCTTC
cdr3_length: 14; j_call: TRBJ1-1; d_call: TRBD1; v_call: TRBV10-3; cdr3_aa: CAITPGGQGTEAFF; cdr3_nt: TGTGCCATCACCCCCGGGGGACAGGGAACTGAAGCTTTCTTT
cdr3_length: 13; j_call: TRBJ1-6; d_call: -; v_call: TRBV9; cdr3_aa: CASSVEMGRSLHF; cdr3_nt: TGTGCCAGCAGCGTAGAGATGGGGCGGTCCCTCCACTTT
cdr3_length: 14; j_call: TRBJ2-5; d_call: -; v_call: TRBV20-1; cdr3_aa: CSASGWGRGETQYF; cdr3_nt: TGCAGTGCTAGTGGGTGGGGCAGGGGTGAGACCCAGTACTTC
cdr3_length: 14; j_call: TRBJ1-6; d_call: -; v_call: TRBV7-2; cdr3_aa: CASSLAPRGSPLHF; cdr3_nt: TGTGCCAGCAGCTTAGCTCCCAGGGGTTCACCCCTCCACTTT
cdr3_length: 14; j_call: TRBJ1-3; d_call: -; v_call: TRBV3-1/TRBV3-2; cdr3_aa: CASRPGGVGNTIYF; cdr3_nt: TGTGCCAGCAGACCGGGGGGCGTGGGAAACACCATATATTTT
cdr3_length: 14; j_call: TRBJ2-7; d_call: TRBD2; v_call: TRBV28; cdr3_aa: CASSLWGGRGEQYF; cdr3_nt: TGTGCCAGCAGTTTGTGGGGGGGTCGGGGCGAGCAGTACTTC
cdr3_length: 16; j_call: TRBJ2-2; d_call: -; v_call: TRBV4-3; cdr3_aa: CASSQDILAGTGELFF; cdr3_nt: TGCGCCAGCAGCCAAGATATTTTGGCAGGGACCGGGGAGCTGTTTTTT
cdr3_length: 15; j_call: TRBJ1-1; d_call: TRBD1; v_call: TRBV5-1; cdr3_aa: CASSGATGVNTEAFF; cdr3_nt: TGCGCCAGCAGCGGCGCGACAGGGGTCAACACTGAAGCTTTCTTT
cdr3_length: 16; j_call: TRBJ2-1; d_call: TRBD2; v_call: TRBV28; cdr3_aa: CASSLLRTSGINEQFF; cdr3_nt: TGTGCCAGCAGTTTACTTAGGACTAGCGGGATCAATGAGCAGTTCTTC
cdr3_length: 14; j_call: TRBJ2-5; d_call: -; v_call: TRBV28; cdr3_aa: CASSSKTGQETQYF; cdr3_nt: TGTGCCAGCAGTTCCAAGACAGGCCAAGAGACCCAGTACTTC
cdr3_length: 13; j_call: TRBJ1-5; d_call: -; v_call: TRBV6-5; cdr3_aa: CASSREGNQPQHF; cdr3_nt: TGTGCCAGCAGTCGGGAGGGCAATCAGCCCCAGCATTTT
cdr3_length: 14; j_call: TRBJ2-7; d_call: TRBD2; v_call: TRBV27; cdr3_aa: CASSLSGSGYEQYF; cdr3_nt: TGTGCCAGCAGTTTAAGCGGGAGTGGGTACGAGCAGTACTTC
cdr3_length: 13; j_call: TRBJ1-5; d_call: -; v_call: TRBV15; cdr3_aa: CATSRGLNQPQHF; cdr3_nt: TGTGCCACCAGCAGGGGGCTCAATCAGCCCCAGCATTTT
cdr3_length: 13; j_call: TRBJ1-5; d_call: -; v_call: TRBV30; cdr3_aa: CAWSERGNQPQHF; cdr3_nt: TGTGCCTGGAGTGAACGGGGAAATCAGCCCCAGCATTTT